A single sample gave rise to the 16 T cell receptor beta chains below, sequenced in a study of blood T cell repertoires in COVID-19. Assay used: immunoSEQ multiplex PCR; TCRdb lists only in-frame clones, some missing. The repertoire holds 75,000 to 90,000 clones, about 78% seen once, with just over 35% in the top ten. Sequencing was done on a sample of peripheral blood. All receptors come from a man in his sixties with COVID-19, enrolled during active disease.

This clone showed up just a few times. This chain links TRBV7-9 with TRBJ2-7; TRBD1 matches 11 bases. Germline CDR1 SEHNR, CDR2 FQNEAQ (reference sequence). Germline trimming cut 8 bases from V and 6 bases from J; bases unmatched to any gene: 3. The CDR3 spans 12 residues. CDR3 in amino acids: CASRTGGSEQYF. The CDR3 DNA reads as TGTGCCAGCCGGACAGGGGGCAGCGAGCAGTACTTC.

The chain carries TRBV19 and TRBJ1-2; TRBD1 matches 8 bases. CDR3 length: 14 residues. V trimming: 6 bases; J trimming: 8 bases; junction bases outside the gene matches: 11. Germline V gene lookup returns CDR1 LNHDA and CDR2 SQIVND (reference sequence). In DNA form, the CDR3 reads TGTGCCAGTAGCGCCAGACAGGGGTCGCTCGGCTACACCTTC. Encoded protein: CASSARQGSLGYTF.

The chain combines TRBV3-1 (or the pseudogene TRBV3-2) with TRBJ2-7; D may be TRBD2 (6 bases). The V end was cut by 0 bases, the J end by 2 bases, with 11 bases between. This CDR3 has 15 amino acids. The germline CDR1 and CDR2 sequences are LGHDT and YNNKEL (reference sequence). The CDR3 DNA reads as TGTGCCAGCAGCCAAGATGGGCGGGACCCCTACGAGCAGTACTTC. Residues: CASSQDGRDPYEQYF.

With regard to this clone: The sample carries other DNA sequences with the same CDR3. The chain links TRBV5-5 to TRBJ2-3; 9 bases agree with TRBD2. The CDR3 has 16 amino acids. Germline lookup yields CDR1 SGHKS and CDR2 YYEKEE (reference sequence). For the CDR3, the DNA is TGTCCCCGCCGCTGGGGCGGGGGGGGGCGGGCCCTCCCTGGGTATTTT. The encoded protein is CPRRWGGGGRALPGYF.

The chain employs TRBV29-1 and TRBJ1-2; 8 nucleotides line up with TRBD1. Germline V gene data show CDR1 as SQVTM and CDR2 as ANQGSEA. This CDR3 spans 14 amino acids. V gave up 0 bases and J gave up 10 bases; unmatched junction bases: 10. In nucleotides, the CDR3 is TGCAGCGTTGAAGATAAAATGGACAGGGAGTACTACACCTTC. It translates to CSVEDKMDREYYTF.

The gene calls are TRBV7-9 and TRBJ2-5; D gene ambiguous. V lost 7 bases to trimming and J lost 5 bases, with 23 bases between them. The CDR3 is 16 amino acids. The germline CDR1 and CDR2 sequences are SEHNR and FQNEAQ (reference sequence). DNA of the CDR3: TGTGCCAGCAACCCCGGAGCCCTGGGTTTCACGGAGACCCAGTACTTC. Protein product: CASNPGALGFTETQYF.

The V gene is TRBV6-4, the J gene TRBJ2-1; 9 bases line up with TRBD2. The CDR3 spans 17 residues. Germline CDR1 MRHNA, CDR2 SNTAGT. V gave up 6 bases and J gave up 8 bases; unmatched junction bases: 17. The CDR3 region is CASRKGSGGPTLDEQFF. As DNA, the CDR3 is TGTGCCAGCAGAAAAGGTAGCGGGGGTCCTACCCTTGATGAGCAGTTCTTC.

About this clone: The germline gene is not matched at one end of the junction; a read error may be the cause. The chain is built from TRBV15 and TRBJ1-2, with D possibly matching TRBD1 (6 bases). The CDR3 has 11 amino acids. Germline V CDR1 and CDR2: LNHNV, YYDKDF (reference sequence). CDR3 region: CATSREHRVLF. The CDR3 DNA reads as TGTGCCACCAGCAGAGAACACAGGGTACTCTTC.

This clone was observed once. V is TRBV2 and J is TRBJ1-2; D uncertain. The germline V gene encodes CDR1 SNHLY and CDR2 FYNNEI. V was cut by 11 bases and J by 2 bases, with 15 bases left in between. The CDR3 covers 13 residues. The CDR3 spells CAGGQIKNYGYTF. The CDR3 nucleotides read TGTGCCGGTGGGCAGATAAAGAACTATGGCTACACCTTC.

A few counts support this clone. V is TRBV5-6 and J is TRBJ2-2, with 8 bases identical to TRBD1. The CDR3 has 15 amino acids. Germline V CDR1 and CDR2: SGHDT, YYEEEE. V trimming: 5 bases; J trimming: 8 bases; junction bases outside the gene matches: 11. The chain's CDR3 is CASRRTGKGGGELFF. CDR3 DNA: TGTGCCAGCAGGCGGACAGGGAAAGGAGGTGGGGAGCTGTTTTTT.

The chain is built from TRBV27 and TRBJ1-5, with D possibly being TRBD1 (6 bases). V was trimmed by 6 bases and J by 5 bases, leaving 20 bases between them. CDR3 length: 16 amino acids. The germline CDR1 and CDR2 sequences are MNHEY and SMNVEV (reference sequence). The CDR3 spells CASSLRGGQFHQPQHF. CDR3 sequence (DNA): TGTGCCAGCAGCTTAAGGGGTGGACAGTTCCATCAGCCCCAGCATTTT.

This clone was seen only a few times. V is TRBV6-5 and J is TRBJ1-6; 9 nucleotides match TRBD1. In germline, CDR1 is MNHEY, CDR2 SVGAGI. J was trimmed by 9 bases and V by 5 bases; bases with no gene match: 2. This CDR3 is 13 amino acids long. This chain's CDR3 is CASSTGGVSPLHF. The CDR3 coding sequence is TGTGCCAGCAGTACAGGGGGCGTTTCACCCCTCCACTTT.

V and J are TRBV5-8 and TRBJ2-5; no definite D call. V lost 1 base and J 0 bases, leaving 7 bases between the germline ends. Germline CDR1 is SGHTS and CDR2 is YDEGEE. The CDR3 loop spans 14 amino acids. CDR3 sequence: CASSLIDNQETQYF. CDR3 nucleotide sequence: TGTGCCAGCAGCTTGATTGACAACCAAGAGACCCAGTACTTC. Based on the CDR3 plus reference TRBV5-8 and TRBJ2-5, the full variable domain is EAGVTQSPTHLIKTRGQQATLRCSPISGHTSVYWYQQALGLGLQFLLWYDEGEERNRGNFPPRFSGRQFPNYSSELNVNALELEDSALYLCASSLIDNQETQYFGPGTRLLVL.

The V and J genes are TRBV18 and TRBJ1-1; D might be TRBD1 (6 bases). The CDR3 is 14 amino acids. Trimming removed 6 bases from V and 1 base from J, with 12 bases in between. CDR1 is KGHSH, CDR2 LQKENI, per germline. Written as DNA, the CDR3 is TGTGCCAGCTCGGGCTCCAGGGGGAACACTGAAGCTTTCTTT. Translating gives CASSGSRGNTEAFF.

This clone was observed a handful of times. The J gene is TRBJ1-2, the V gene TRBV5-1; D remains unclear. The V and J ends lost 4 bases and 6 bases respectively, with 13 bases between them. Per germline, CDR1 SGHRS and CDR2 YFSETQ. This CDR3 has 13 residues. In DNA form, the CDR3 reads TGCGCCAGCAGCGATGGAGGTTTGAATGGCTACACCTTC. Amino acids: CASSDGGLNGYTF.

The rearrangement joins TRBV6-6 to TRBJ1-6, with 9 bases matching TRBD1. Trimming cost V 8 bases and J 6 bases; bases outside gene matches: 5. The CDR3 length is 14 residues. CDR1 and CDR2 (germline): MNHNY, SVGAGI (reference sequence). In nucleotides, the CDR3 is TGTGCCAGCGTGACAGGGGGTCCTAATTCACCCCTCCACTTT. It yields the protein CASVTGGPNSPLHF.